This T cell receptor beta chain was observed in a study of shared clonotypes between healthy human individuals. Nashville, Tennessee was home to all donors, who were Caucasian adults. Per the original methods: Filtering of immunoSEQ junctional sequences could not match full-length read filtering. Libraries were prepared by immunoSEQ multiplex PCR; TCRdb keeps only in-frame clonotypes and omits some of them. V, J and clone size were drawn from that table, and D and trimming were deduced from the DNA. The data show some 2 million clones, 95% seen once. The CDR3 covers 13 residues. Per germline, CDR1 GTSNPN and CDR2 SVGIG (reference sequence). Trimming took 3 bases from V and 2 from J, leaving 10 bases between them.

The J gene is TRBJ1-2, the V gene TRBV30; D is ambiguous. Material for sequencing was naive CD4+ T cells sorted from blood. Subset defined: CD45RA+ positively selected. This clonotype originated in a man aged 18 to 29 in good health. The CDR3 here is CAWSAGLNYGYTF. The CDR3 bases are TGTGCCTGGAGCGCGGGCCTCAACTATGGCTACACCTTC.